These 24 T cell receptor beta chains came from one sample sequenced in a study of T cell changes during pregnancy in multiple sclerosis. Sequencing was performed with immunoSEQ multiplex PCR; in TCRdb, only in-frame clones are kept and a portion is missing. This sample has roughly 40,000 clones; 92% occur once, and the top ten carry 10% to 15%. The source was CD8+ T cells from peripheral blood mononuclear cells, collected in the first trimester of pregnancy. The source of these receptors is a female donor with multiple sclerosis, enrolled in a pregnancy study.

DNA of the CDR3: TGTGCCAGCAGCGACATTGACAACACAGATACGCAGTATTTT. It encodes CASSDIDNTDTQYF. The rearrangement links TRBV7-6 to TRBJ2-3; no reliable D call. The germline CDR1 and CDR2 sequences are SGHVS and FNYEAQ. The CDR3 runs 14 residues. V was shortened by 5 bases and J by 2 bases, with 11 bases between the two germline ends.

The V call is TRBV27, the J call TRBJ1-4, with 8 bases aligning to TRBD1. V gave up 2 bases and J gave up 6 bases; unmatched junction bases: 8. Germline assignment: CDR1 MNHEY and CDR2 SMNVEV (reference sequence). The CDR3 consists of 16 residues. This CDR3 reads CASSLNSGGTDEKLFF. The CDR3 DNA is TGTGCCAGCAGTTTAAATTCAGGGGGCACTGATGAAAAACTGTTTTTT.

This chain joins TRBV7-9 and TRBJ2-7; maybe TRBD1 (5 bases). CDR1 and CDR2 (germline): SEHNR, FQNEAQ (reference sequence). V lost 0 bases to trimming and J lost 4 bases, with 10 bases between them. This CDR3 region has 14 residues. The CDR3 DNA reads TGTGCCAGCAGCTTAGCATCGACAGAATACGAGCAGTACTTC. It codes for CASSLASTEYEQYF.

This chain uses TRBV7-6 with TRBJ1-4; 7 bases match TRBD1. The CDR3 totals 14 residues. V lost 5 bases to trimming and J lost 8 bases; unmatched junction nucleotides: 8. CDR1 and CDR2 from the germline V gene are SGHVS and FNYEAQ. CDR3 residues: CASSDDRDGEKLFF. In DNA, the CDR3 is TGTGCCAGCAGCGACGACAGGGATGGCGAAAAACTGTTTTTT.

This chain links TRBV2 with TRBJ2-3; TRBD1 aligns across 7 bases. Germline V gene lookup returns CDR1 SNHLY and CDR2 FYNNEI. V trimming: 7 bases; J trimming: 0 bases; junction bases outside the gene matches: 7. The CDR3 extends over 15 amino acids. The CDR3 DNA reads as TGTGCCAGCACCTACTACAGGGGAAGCACAGATACGCAGTATTTT. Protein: CASTYYRGSTDTQYF.

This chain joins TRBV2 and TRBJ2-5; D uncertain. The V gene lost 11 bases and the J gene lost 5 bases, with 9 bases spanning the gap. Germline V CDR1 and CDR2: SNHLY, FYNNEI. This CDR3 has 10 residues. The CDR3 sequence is CASYSETQYF. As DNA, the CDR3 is TGTGCCTCTTACTCGGAGACCCAGTACTTC.

The chain's CDR3 is CASSSSSGPETQYF. Here the CDR3 DNA reads TGTGCCAGCAGCTCTTCCTCGGGTCCAGAGACCCAGTACTTC. V gene TRBV13 combines with J gene TRBJ2-5; the D is unclear. CDR3 length: 14 amino acids. Trimming stripped 4 bases from V and 4 bases from J, with 13 bases between. CDR1 is PRHDT and CDR2 is FYEKMQ in the germline V gene (reference sequence).

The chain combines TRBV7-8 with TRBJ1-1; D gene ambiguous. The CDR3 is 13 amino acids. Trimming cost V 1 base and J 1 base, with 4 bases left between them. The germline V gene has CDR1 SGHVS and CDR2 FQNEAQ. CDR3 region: CASSLGANTEAFF. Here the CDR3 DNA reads TGTGCCAGCAGCTTAGGGGCGAACACTGAAGCTTTCTTT.

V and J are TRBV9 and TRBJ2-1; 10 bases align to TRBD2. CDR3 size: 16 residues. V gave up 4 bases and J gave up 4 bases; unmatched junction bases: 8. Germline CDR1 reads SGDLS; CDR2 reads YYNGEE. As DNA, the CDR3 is TGTGCCAGCAGCACTAGCGGGGAAACGGGGTACAATGAGCAGTTCTTC. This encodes CASSTSGETGYNEQFF.

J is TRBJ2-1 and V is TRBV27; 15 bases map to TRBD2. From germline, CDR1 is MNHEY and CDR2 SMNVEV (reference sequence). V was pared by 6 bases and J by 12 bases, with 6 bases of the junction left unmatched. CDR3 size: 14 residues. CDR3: CASRAGLAGGPQFF. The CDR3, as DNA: TGTGCCAGCAGGGCAGGACTAGCGGGGGGGCCGCAGTTCTTC.

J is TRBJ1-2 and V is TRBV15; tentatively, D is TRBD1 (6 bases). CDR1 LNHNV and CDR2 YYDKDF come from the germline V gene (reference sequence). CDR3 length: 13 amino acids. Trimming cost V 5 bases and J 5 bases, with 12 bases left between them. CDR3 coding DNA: TGTGCCACCAGCCCCCGGACAGATTATGGCTACACCTTC. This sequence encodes CATSPRTDYGYTF. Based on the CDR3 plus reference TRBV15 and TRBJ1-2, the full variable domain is DAMVIQNPRYQVTQFGKPVTLSCSQTLNHNVMYWYQQKSSQAPKLLFHYYDKDFNNEADTPDNFQSRRPNTSFCFLDIRSPGLGDTAMYLCATSPRTDYGYTFGSGTRLTVV.

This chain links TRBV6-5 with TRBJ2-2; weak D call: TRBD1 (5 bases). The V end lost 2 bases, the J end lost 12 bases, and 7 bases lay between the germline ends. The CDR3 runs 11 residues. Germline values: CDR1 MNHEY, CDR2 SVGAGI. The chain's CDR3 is CASSYTGQLFF. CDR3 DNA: TGTGCCAGCAGTTACACAGGCCAGCTGTTTTTT.

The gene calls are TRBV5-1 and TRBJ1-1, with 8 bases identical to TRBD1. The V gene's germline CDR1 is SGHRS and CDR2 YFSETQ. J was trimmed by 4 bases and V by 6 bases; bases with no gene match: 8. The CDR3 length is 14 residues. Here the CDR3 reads CASNHLGQGTEAFF. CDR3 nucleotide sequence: TGCGCCAGCAATCATCTAGGACAGGGCACTGAAGCTTTCTTT.

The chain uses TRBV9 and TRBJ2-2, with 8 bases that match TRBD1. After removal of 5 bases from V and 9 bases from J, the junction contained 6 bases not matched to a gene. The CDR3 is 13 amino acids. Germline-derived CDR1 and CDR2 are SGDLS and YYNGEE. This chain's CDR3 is CASREPGGRELFF. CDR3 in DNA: TGTGCCAGCAGGGAACCAGGGGGCCGGGAGCTGTTTTTT.

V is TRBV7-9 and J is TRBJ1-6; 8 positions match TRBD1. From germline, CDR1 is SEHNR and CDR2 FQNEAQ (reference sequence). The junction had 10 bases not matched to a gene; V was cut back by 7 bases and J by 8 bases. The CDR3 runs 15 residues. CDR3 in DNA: TGTGCCAGCACCGCACAGGGGGATTATGATTCACCCCTCCACTTT. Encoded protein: CASTAQGDYDSPLHF.

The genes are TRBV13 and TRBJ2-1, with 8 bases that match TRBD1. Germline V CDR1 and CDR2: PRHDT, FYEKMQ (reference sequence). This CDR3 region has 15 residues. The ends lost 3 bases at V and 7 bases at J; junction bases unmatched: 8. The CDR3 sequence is CASSFPSGTGNEQFF. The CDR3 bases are TGTGCCAGCAGCTTCCCCTCCGGGACAGGAAATGAGCAGTTCTTC.

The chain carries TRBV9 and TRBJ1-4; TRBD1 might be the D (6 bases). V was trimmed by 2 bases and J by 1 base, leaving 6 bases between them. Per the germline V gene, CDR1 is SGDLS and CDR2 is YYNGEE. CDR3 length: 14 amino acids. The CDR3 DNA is TGTGCCAGCAGCGTGACAGGAACTAATGAAAAACTGTTTTTT. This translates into CASSVTGTNEKLFF.

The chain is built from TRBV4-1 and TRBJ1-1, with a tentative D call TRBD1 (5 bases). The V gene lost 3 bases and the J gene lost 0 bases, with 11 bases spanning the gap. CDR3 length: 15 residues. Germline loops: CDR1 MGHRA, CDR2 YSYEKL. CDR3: CASSQSGTLNTEAFF. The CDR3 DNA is TGCGCCAGCAGCCAGTCCGGGACTCTGAACACTGAAGCTTTCTTT.

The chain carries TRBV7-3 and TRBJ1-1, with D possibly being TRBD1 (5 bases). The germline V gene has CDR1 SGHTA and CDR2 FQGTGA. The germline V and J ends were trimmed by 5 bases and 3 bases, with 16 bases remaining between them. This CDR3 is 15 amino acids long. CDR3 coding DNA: TGTGCCAGCAGCCCAAGTAAGGGGTTGGACACTGAAGCTTTCTTT. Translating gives CASSPSKGLDTEAFF.

CDR3 bases: TGTGCCAGCAGCCATCGACTAGAGACAGATACGCAGTATTTT. Residues: CASSHRLETDTQYF. The gene calls are TRBV13 and TRBJ2-3; D might be TRBD2 (6 bases). This CDR3 is 14 amino acids long. Germline CDR1 is PRHDT and CDR2 is FYEKMQ (reference sequence). The V and J ends lost 5 bases and 3 bases respectively, with 12 bases between them.

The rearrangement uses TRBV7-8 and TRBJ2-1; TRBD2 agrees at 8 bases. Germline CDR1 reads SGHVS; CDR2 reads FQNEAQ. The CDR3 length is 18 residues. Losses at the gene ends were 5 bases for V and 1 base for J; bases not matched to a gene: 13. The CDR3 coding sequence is TGTGCCAGCAGCCGACTTGCGGGGGGAGCTCAGTCCTACAATGAGCAGTTCTTC. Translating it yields CASSRLAGGAQSYNEQFF.

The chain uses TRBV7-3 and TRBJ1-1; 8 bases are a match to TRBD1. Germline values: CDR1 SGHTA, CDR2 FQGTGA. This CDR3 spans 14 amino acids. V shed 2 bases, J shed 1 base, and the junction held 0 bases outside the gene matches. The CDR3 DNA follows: TGTGCCAGCAGCTTAGGACAGGGGAACACTGAAGCTTTCTTT. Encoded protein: CASSLGQGNTEAFF.

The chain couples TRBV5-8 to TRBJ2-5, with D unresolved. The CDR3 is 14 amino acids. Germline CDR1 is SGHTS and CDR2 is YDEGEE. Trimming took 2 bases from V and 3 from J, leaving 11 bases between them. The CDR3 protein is CASSFPVRKETQYF. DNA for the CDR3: TGTGCCAGCAGCTTCCCAGTCCGCAAAGAGACCCAGTACTTC. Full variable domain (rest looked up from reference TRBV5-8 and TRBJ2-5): EAGVTQSPTHLIKTRGQQATLRCSPISGHTSVYWYQQALGLGLQFLLWYDEGEERNRGNFPPRFSGRQFPNYSSELNVNALELEDSALYLCASSFPVRKETQYFGPGTRLLVL.

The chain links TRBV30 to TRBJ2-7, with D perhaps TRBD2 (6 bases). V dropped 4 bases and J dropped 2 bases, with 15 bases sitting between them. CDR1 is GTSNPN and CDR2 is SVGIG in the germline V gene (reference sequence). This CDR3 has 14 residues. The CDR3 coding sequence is TGTGCCTGGACCAACACCGGGGGTCCCTACGAGCAGTACTTC. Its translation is CAWTNTGGPYEQYF. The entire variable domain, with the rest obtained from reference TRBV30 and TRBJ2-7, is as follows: SQTIHQWPATLVQPVGSPLSLECTVEGTSNPNLYWYRQAAGRGLQLLFYSVGIGQISSEVPQNLSASRPQDRQFILSSKKLLLSDSGFYLCAWTNTGGPYEQYFGPGTRLTVT.